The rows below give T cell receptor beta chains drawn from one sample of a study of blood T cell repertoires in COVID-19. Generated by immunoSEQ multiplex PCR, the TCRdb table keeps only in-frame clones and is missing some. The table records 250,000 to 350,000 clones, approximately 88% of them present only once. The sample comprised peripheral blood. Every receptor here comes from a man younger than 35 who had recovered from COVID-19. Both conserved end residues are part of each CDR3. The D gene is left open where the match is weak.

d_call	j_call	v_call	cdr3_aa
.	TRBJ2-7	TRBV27	CASTTTDGYEQYF
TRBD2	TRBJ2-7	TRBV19	CASSDGLAGGYEQYF
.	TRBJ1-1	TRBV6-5	CASSSGLDTEAFF
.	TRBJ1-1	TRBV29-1	CSVDRNLDEAFF
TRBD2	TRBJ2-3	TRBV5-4	CASSPGGGRTDTQYF
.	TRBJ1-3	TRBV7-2	CASSLGSYYTPGNTIYF
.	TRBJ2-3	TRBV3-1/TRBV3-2	CASSSIRQDTQYF
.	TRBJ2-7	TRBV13	CASSLPGAGEQYF
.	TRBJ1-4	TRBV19	CASRGGGESNEKLFF
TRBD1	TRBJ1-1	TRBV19	CASSRGQGNTEAFF
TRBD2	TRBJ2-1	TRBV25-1	CASSEPSGPYNEQFF
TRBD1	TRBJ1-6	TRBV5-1	CASNLGQGTDSPLHF
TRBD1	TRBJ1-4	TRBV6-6	CASSRPGQGAPVEKLFF
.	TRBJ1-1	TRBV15	CATSREGRVNTEAFF
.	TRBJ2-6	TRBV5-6	CASSLWGAGANVLTF
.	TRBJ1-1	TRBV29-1	CSAKGGSWTEAFF